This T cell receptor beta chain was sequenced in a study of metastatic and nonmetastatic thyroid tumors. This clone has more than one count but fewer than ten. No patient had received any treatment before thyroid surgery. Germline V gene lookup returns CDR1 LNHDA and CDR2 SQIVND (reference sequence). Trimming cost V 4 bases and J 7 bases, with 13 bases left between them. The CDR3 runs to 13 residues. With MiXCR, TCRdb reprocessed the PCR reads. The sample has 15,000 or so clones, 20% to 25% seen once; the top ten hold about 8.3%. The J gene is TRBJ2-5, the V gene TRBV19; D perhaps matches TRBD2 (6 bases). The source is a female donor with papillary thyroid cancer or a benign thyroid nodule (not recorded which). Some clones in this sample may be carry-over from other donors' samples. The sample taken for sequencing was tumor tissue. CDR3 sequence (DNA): TGTGCCAGTAGTACCGGGACTTCGGGGACCCAGTACTTC. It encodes CASSTGTSGTQYF.